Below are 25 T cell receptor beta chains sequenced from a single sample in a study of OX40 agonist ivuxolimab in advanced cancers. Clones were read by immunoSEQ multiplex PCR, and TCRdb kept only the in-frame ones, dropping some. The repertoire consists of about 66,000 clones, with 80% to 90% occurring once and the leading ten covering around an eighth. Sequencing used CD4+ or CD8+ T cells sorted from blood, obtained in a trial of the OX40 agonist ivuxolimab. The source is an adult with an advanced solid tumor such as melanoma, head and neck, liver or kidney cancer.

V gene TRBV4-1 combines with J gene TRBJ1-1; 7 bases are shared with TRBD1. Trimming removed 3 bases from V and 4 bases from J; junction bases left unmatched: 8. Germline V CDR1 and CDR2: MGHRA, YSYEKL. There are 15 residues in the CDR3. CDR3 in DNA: TGCGCCAGCAGCCATCCCCAGGGGGGGGGCACTGAAGCTTTCTTT. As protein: CASSHPQGGGTEAFF.

The CDR3 DNA is TGCAGTGCTAGAGATCTCGGTATGGCTTTCTTT. Encoded protein: CSARDLGMAFF. The chain has TRBV20-1 and TRBJ1-1; D call uncertain. Germline V gene sequence: CDR1 DFQATT, CDR2 SNEGSKA (reference sequence). The ends were cut back, 0 bases at V and 11 bases at J, with 10 bases in the middle. The CDR3 runs 11 residues.

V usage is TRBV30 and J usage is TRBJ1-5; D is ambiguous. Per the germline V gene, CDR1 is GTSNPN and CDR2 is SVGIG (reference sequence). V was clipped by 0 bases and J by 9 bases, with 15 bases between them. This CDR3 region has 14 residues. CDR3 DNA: TGTGCCTGGAGTGTCGGAGCGGGTCGCGGGCCCCAGCATTTT. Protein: CAWSVGAGRGPQHF. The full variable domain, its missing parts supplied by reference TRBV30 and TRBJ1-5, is SQTIHQWPATLVQPVGSPLSLECTVEGTSNPNLYWYRQAAGRGLQLLFYSVGIGQISSEVPQNLSASRPQDRQFILSSKKLLLSDSGFYLCAWSVGAGRGPQHFGDGTRLSIL.

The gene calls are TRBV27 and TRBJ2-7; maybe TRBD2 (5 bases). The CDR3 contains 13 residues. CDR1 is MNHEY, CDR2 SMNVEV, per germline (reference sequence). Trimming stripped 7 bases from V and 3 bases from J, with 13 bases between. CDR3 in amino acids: CASTRGENYEQYF. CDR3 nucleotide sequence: TGTGCCAGCACCCGTGGGGAGAACTACGAGCAGTACTTC.

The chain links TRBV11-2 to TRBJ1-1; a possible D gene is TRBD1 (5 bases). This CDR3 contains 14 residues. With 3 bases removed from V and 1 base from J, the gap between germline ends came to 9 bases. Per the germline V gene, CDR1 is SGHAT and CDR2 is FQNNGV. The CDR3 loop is CASSFWGENTEAFF. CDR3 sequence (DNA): TGTGCCAGCAGCTTTTGGGGGGAGAACACTGAAGCTTTCTTT.

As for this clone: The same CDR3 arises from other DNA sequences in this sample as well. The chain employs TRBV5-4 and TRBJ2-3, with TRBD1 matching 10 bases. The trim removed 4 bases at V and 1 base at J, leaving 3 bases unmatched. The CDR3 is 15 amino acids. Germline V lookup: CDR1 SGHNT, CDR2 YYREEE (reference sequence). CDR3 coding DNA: TGTGCCAGCAGCCTCGGGACAGGGGGCACAGATACGCAGTATTTT. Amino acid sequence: CASSLGTGGTDTQYF.

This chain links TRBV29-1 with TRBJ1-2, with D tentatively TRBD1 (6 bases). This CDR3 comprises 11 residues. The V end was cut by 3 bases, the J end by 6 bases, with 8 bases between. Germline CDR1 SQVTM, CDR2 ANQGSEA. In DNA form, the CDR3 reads TGCAGCGTTGAGGAGGGGGATGGCTACACCTTC. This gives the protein CSVEEGDGYTF.

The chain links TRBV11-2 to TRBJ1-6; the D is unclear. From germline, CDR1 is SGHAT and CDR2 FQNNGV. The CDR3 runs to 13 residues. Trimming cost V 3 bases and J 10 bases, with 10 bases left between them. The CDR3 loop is CASSLVAGSPLHF. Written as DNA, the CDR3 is TGTGCCAGCAGCTTGGTAGCGGGATCACCCCTCCACTTT.

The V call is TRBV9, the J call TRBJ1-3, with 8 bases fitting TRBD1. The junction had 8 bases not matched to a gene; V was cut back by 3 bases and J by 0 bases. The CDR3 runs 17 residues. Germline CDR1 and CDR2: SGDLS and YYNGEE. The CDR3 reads CASSAGQGPGSGNTIYF. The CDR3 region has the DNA TGTGCCAGCAGCGCCGGACAGGGTCCGGGCTCTGGAAACACCATATATTTT.

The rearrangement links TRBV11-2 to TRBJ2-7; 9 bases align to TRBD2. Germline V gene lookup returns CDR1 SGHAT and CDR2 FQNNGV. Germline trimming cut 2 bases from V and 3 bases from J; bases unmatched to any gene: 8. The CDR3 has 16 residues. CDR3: CASSLLPASGDYEQYF. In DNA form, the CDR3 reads TGTGCCAGCAGCTTACTCCCGGCTAGCGGGGACTACGAGCAGTACTTC. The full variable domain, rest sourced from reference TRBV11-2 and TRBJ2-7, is EAGVAQSPRYKIIEKRQSVAFWCNPISGHATLYWYQQILGQGPKLLIQFQNNGVVDDSQLPKDRFSAERLKGVDSTLKIQPAKLEDSAVYLCASSLLPASGDYEQYFGPGTRLTVT.

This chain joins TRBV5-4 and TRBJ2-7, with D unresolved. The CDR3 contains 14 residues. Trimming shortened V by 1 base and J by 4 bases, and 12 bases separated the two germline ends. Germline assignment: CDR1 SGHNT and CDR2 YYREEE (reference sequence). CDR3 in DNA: TGTGCCAGCAGCTTGTCCCGGGCAGGTTACGAGCAGTACTTC. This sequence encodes CASSLSRAGYEQYF.

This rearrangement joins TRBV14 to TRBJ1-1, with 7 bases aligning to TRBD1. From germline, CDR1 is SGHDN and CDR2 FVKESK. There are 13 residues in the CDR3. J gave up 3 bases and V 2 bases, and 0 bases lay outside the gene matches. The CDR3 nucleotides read TGTGCCAGCAGCCAAACAGGGGACACTGAAGCTTTCTTT. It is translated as CASSQTGDTEAFF.

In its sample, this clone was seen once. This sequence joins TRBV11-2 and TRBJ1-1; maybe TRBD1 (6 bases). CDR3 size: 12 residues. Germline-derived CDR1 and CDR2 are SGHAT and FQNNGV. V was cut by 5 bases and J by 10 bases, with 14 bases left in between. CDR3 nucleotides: TGTGCCAGCAGCCTCACGGGGGGCCCAGCTTTCTTT. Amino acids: CASSLTGGPAFF. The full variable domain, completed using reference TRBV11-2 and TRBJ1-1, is EAGVAQSPRYKIIEKRQSVAFWCNPISGHATLYWYQQILGQGPKLLIQFQNNGVVDDSQLPKDRFSAERLKGVDSTLKIQPAKLEDSAVYLCASSLTGGPAFFGQGTRLTVV.

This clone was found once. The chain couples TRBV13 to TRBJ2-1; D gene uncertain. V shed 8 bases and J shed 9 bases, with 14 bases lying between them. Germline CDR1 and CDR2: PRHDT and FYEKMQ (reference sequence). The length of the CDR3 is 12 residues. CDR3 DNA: TGTGCCAGCGGGGTGGAGCTGGGTGAGCAGTTCTTC. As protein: CASGVELGEQFF.

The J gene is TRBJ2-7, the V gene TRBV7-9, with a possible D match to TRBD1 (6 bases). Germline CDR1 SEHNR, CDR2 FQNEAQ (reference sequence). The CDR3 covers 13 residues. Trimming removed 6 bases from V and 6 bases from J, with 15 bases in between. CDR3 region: CASSHRQAPEQYF. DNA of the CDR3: TGTGCCAGCAGTCACCGACAGGCTCCCGAGCAGTACTTC. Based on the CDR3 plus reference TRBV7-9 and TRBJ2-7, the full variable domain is DTGVSQNPRHKITKRGQNVTFRCDPISEHNRLYWYRQTLGQGPEFLTYFQNEAQLEKSRLLSDRFSAERPKGSFSTLEIQRTEQGDSAMYLCASSHRQAPEQYFGPGTRLTVT.

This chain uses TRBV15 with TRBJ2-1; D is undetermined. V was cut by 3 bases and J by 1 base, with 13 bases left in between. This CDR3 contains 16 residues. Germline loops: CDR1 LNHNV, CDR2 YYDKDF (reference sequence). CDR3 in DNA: TGTGCCACCAGCAGCGAATTGAGGTTATCCTACAATGAGCAGTTCTTC. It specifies CATSSELRLSYNEQFF.

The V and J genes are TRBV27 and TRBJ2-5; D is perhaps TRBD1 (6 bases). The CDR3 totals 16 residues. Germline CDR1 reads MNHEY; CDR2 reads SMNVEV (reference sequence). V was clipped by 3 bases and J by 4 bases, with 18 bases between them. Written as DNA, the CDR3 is TGTGCCAGCAGTTTTCGCCCGCCCACAGGGTCAGAGACCCAGTACTTC. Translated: CASSFRPPTGSETQYF.

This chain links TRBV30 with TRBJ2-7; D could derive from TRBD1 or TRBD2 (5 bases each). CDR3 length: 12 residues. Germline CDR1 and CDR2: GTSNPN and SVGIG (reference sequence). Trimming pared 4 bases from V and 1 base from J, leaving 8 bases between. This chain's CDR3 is CAWNGASYEQYF. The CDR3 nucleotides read TGTGCCTGGAACGGGGCTTCCTACGAGCAGTACTTC.

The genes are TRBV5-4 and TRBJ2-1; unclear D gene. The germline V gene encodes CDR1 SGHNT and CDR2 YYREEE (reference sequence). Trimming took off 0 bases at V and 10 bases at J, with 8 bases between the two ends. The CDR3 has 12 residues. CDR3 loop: CASSLGTKEQFF. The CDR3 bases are TGTGCCAGCAGCTTGGGGACCAAGGAGCAGTTCTTC.

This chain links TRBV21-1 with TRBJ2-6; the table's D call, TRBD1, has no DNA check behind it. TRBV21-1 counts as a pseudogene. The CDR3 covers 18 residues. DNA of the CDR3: TGTGCCAGCAGCCTGGGGGACAGCAAAAGCTCTGGGGCCAACGTCCTGACTTTC. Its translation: CASSLGDSKSSGANVLTF.

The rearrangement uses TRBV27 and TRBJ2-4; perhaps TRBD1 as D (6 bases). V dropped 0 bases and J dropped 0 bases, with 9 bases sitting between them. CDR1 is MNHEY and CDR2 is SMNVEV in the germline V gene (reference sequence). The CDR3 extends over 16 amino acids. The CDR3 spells CASSLSAGEAKNIQYF. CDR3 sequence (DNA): TGTGCCAGCAGTTTATCGGCAGGGGAAGCCAAAAACATTCAGTACTTC.

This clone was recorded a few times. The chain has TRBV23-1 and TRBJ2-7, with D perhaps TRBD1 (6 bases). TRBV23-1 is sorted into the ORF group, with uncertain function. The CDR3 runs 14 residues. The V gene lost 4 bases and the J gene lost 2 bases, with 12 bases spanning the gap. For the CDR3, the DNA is TGCGCCAGCAGTCTGGATCAGGGGCCCTACGAGCAGTACTTC. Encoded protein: CASSLDQGPYEQYF.

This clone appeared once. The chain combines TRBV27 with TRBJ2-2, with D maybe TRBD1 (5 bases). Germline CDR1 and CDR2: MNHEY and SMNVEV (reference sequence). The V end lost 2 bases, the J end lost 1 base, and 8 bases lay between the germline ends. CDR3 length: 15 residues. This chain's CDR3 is CASSLGQGNTGELFF. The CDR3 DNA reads TGTGCCAGCAGTTTAGGGCAGGGGAACACCGGGGAGCTGTTTTTT.

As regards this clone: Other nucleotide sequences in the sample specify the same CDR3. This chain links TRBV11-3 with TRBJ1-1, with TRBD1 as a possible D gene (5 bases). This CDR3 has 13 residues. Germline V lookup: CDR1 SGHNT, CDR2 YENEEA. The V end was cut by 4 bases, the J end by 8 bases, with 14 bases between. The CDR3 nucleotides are TGTGCCAGCAGCTCCCGAACGGGACGGGAAGCTTTCTTT. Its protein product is CASSSRTGREAFF.

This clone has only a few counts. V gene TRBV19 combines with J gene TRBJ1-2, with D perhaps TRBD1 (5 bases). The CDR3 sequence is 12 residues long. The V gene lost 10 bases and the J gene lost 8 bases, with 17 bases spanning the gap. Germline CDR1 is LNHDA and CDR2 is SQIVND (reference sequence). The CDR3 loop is CATLRVLEGYTF. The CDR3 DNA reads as TGTGCCACCCTCAGGGTTCTCGAGGGCTACACCTTC.